The next 5 T cell receptor beta chains were all read from a single sample in a study of T cell responses to AZD1222 COVID-19 vaccine. The assay was immunoSEQ multiplex PCR, and TCRdb's table has in-frame clones only and misses some. The table lists around 81,000 clones, around four fifths of them singletons. Sequencing was performed on peripheral blood, taken on day 0 of AZD1222 vaccination. These receptors all stem from an adult in good health.

The sample holds one count of this clone. The chain has TRBV4-1 and TRBJ2-1; 10 bases are a match to TRBD2. The CDR3 has 20 residues. CDR1 is MGHRA and CDR2 is YSYEKL in the germline V gene. V was pared by 0 bases and J by 3 bases, with 14 bases of the junction left unmatched. DNA of the CDR3: TGCGCCAGCAGCCAAGAAGGAAGAGCGGGAGGGCCTGTTTTCTACAATGAGCAGTTCTTC. This codes for CASSQEGRAGGPVFYNEQFF.

A few counts support this clone. The gene calls are TRBV3-1 (or the pseudogene TRBV3-2) and TRBJ1-3, with D uncertain. CDR3 length equals 13 residues. Germline-derived CDR1 and CDR2 are LGHDT and YNNKEL (reference sequence). Trimming cost V 4 bases and J 4 bases, with 8 bases left between them. CDR3 bases: TGTGCCAGCAGCCCAAACACCGGAAACACCATATATTTT. It yields the protein CASSPNTGNTIYF.

The chain joins TRBV11-3 to TRBJ2-7; TRBD2 matches at 11 bases. Germline CDR1 reads SGHNT; CDR2 reads YENEEA. The CDR3 covers 14 residues. V was clipped by 2 bases and J by 5 bases; unmatched bases: 2. The CDR3 nucleotides are TGTGCCAGCAGCTTAACTAGCGGGAGTAACGAGCAGTACTTC. Its protein is CASSLTSGSNEQYF.

This rearrangement joins TRBV4-2 to TRBJ1-2; TRBD1 is a possible D gene (5 bases). Trimming took off 5 bases at V and 4 bases at J, with 26 bases between the two ends. This CDR3 contains 18 residues. CDR1 is LGHNA, CDR2 YNFKEQ, per germline. This chain's CDR3 is CASSSVGKGEGLGYGYTF. As DNA, the CDR3 is TGTGCCAGCAGCTCGGTCGGGAAGGGAGAGGGGCTAGGCTATGGCTACACCTTC.

This clone occurred a few times. The chain combines TRBV4-1 with TRBJ2-3; 9 nucleotides agree with TRBD2. Trimming at V came to 4 bases and at J to 4 bases, leaving 6 bases not matched to a gene. This CDR3 is 15 amino acids long. The germline V gene has CDR1 MGHRA and CDR2 YSYEKL. CDR3 sequence: CASSRESGRSDTQYF. CDR3 nucleotide sequence: TGCGCCAGCAGCCGGGAAAGCGGGAGGTCAGATACGCAGTATTTT.